Each of the 28 T cell receptor beta chains below was sequenced from the same sample in a study of early T cells in non-severe SARS-CoV-2 infection. TCRdb used MiXCR to reprocess the 5' RACE reads, holding one entry per CDR3 protein. The table shows 52,000 or so distinct CDR3 sequences, with around 13% occurring only once. The sample taken for sequencing was whole blood. Receptors originate from an adult who was a healthcare worker with PCR-confirmed SARS-CoV-2 infection or an uninfected control (not recorded which).

This clonotype was counted a few times. V gene TRBV27 combines with J gene TRBJ2-1, with D unresolved. The V end lost 6 bases, the J end lost 14 bases, and 17 bases lay between the germline ends. Germline V gene lookup returns CDR1 MNHEY and CDR2 SMNVEV (reference sequence). The CDR3 sequence is 12 residues long. CDR3 in amino acids: CASSPNGIYEFF. In DNA form, the CDR3 reads TGTGCCAGCAGCCCCAACGGTATATATGAGTTCTTC.

J is TRBJ2-3 and V is TRBV30; TRBD2 agrees at 7 bases. CDR1 GTSNPN and CDR2 SVGIG come from the germline V gene (reference sequence). J gave up 2 bases and V 5 bases, and 4 bases lay outside the gene matches. This CDR3 has 13 residues. The CDR3 reads CAWQRGITDTQYF. Written as DNA, the CDR3 is TGTGCCTGGCAGCGGGGAATCACAGATACGCAGTATTTT.

This clonotype was found a few times. The chain employs TRBV10-3 and TRBJ1-1; D call uncertain. Germline lookup yields CDR1 ENHRY and CDR2 SYGVKD. Trimming took off 0 bases at V and 1 base at J, with 9 bases between the two ends. This CDR3 has 15 amino acids. DNA of the CDR3: TGTGCCATCAGTGAGTCCGGGTGGGGGAACACTGAAGCTTTCTTT. This codes for CAISESGWGNTEAFF.

This clonotype was observed a few times. The V gene is TRBV29-1, the J gene TRBJ1-5, with 7 bases that match TRBD1. The junction had 5 bases not matched to a gene; V was cut back by 7 bases and J by 5 bases. Germline CDR1 reads SQVTM; CDR2 reads ANQGSEA. The length of the CDR3 is 12 residues. The CDR3 reads CSAGTDDQPQHF. The CDR3, as DNA: TGCAGCGCTGGGACAGACGATCAGCCCCAGCATTTT.

This clonotype appeared many times. The chain combines TRBV14 with TRBJ1-1; D is unclear. V dropped 1 base and J dropped 1 base, with 4 bases sitting between them. CDR1 SGHDN and CDR2 FVKESK come from the germline V gene. CDR3 size: 13 residues. The CDR3 loop reads CASSQGWNTEAFF. CDR3 bases: TGTGCCAGCAGCCAAGGATGGAACACTGAAGCTTTCTTT.

This clonotype was counted between two and nine times. V usage is TRBV6-2 or TRBV6-3 and J usage is TRBJ2-3; 15 positions match TRBD2. CDR1 and CDR2 from the germline V gene are MNHEY and SVGEGT. The CDR3 is 18 residues long. Unmatched junction bases numbered 10, after V lost 9 bases and J lost 0 bases. CDR3 sequence: CARAPGLAGGTSTDTQYF. The DNA for the CDR3 is TGTGCCAGGGCCCCGGGACTAGCGGGGGGAACTAGCACAGATACGCAGTATTTT.

This clonotype was detected only a few times. The chain couples TRBV14 to TRBJ1-1; D is possibly TRBD1 (5 bases). This CDR3 region has 13 residues. Trimming stripped 5 bases from V and 0 bases from J, with 7 bases between. Germline assignment: CDR1 SGHDN and CDR2 FVKESK. The CDR3 sequence: CASSRGLNTEAFF. The CDR3 coding sequence is TGTGCCAGCAGCAGGGGCCTGAACACTGAAGCTTTCTTT.

The chain has TRBV5-1 and TRBJ1-2, with 10 nucleotides matching TRBD1. V lost 4 bases, J lost 4 bases, and 4 bases stayed unmatched. Germline loops: CDR1 SGHRS, CDR2 YFSETQ. The length of the CDR3 is 14 residues. CDR3 amino acids: CASSGTGASYGYTF. The CDR3 nucleotides read TGCGCCAGCAGCGGGACAGGGGCAAGCTATGGCTACACCTTC. Full variable domain (remainder filled in from reference TRBV5-1 and TRBJ1-2): KAGVTQTPRYLIKTRGQQVTLSCSPISGHRSVSWYQQTPGQGLQFLFEYFSETQRNKGNFPGRFSGRQFSNSRSEMNVSTLELGDSALYLCASSGTGASYGYTFGSGTRLTVV.

This clonotype showed up many times. V and J are TRBV20-1 and TRBJ1-4; TRBD1 agrees at 8 bases. Germline-derived CDR1 and CDR2 are DFQATT and SNEGSKA (reference sequence). This CDR3 spans 14 amino acids. The CDR3 region has the DNA TGCAGCCCGACCCAGGGGGCGGGTAATGAAAAACTGTTTTTT. Translated, it gives CSPTQGAGNEKLFF.

This rearrangement joins TRBV19 to TRBJ2-3; D ambiguous. Trimming stripped 5 bases from V and 10 bases from J, with 16 bases between. The CDR3 totals 13 residues. CDR1 is LNHDA, CDR2 SQIVND, per germline (reference sequence). CDR3 in amino acids: CASSAARIESQYF. CDR3 bases: TGTGCCAGTAGTGCAGCTAGAATTGAGTCGCAGTATTTT.

J is TRBJ1-5 and V is TRBV7-8, with TRBD1 as a possible D gene (5 bases). This CDR3 spans 16 amino acids. Germline V lookup: CDR1 SGHVS, CDR2 FQNEAQ. The ends were cut back, 2 bases at V and 6 bases at J, with 17 bases in the middle. The DNA for the CDR3 is TGTGCCAGCAGCTTAACTGATCCAGGGTTCGGTCAGCCCCAGCATTTT. As protein: CASSLTDPGFGQPQHF.

This clonotype showed up many times. J is TRBJ2-2 and V is TRBV6-5, with D possibly matching TRBD2 (6 bases). Germline-derived CDR1 and CDR2 are MNHEY and SVGAGI. V was clipped by 6 bases and J by 5 bases, with 16 bases between them. The CDR3 length is 15 residues. The CDR3 loop is CASSPRRAGTGELFF. In DNA, the CDR3 is TGTGCCAGCAGCCCCCGGCGGGCGGGGACCGGGGAGCTGTTTTTT.

There are a few counts of this clonotype. The chain uses TRBV9 and TRBJ2-7; 14 bases are a match to TRBD2. The length of the CDR3 is 14 residues. The germline gives CDR1 SGDLS, CDR2 YYNGEE. With V trimmed by 2 bases and J by 7 bases, 2 bases remained unmatched. The CDR3 sequence is CASSVGLAGEEQYF. The CDR3 coding sequence is TGTGCCAGCAGCGTGGGACTAGCGGGGGAGGAGCAGTACTTC.

The table lists this clonotype with a few counts. The rearrangement links TRBV5-4 to TRBJ1-2; TRBD1 might be the D (6 bases). Germline V gene data show CDR1 as SGHNT and CDR2 as YYREEE (reference sequence). There are 13 residues in the CDR3. The germline V and J ends were trimmed by 3 bases and 5 bases, with 11 bases remaining between them. CDR3 in amino acids: CASSSPGAYGYTF. The CDR3 nucleotides read TGTGCCAGCAGCTCCCCAGGGGCTTATGGCTACACCTTC.

The genes are TRBV5-6 and TRBJ2-4; TRBD1 agrees at 9 bases. V lost 4 bases and J lost 0; bases outside the gene matches: 5. Germline values: CDR1 SGHDT, CDR2 YYEEEE. The CDR3 covers 16 residues. CDR3 nucleotides: TGTGCCAGCAGCCACGGACAGGGGTTAGCCAAAAACATTCAGTACTTC. This translates into CASSHGQGLAKNIQYF. The entire variable domain, with the rest obtained from reference TRBV5-6 and TRBJ2-4, is as follows: DAGVTQSPTHLIKTRGQQVTLRCSPKSGHDTVSWYQQALGQGPQFIFQYYEEEERQRGNFPDRFSGHQFPNYSSELNVNALLLGDSALYLCASSHGQGLAKNIQYFGAGTRLSVL.

Only a few counts were recorded for this clonotype. CDR3 bases: TGTGCCAGCAGCCCCTCAGCTTTCCAAGCTTTCTTT. Its translation: CASSPSAFQAFF. The gene calls are TRBV7-9 and TRBJ1-1; D is unclear. Germline V gene lookup returns CDR1 SEHNR and CDR2 FQNEAQ (reference sequence). V lost 5 bases to trimming and J lost 9 bases, with 13 bases between them. The CDR3 extends over 12 amino acids.

This clonotype was observed a single time. The chain carries TRBV20-1 and TRBJ2-5; weak D call: TRBD2 (5 bases). This CDR3 region has 12 residues. The V end lost 3 bases, the J end lost 4 bases, and 9 bases lay between the germline ends. Germline assignment: CDR1 DFQATT and CDR2 SNEGSKA (reference sequence). CDR3 DNA sequence: TGCAGTGCTAGCCCAAGCGGAGAGACCCAGTACTTC. Encoded protein: CSASPSGETQYF.

This clonotype appeared a single time. The gene calls are TRBV7-3 and TRBJ2-2; D not certain. Germline V CDR1 and CDR2: SGHTA, FQGTGA. CDR3 length: 13 residues. V lost 4 bases, J lost 3 bases, and 6 bases lay in between. CDR3 protein: CASSSPYTGELFF. As DNA, the CDR3 is TGTGCCAGCAGCTCCCCCTACACCGGGGAGCTGTTTTTT.

This clonotype was picked up a small number of times. This chain connects TRBV6-5 to TRBJ2-1, with TRBD2 identical over 11 bases. The ends lost 0 bases at V and 4 bases at J; junction bases unmatched: 5. This CDR3 region has 17 residues. Looked up from germline, CDR1 is MNHEY and CDR2 is SVGAGI. The CDR3 DNA reads TGTGCCAGCAGTTACTCGACACTAGCGGGGGAATACAATGAGCAGTTCTTC. Its protein is CASSYSTLAGEYNEQFF.

This chain connects TRBV29-1 to TRBJ1-1; tentatively, D is TRBD1 (5 bases). Trimming shortened V by 7 bases and J by 3 bases, and 12 bases separated the two germline ends. The CDR3 is made up of 12 amino acids. Germline CDR1 and CDR2: SQVTM and ANQGSEA. In DNA form, the CDR3 reads TGCAGCGGAGGGGTTATGGACACTGAAGCTTTCTTT. Protein product: CSGGVMDTEAFF.

The CDR3 nucleotides read TGTGCCAGCAGTGAGTCCCGCCTTCTGGGGAGTGACGAGCAGTACTTC. This sequence encodes CASSESRLLGSDEQYF. The V and J genes are TRBV25-1 and TRBJ2-7; tentatively, D is TRBD2 (5 bases). Germline CDR1 and CDR2: MGHDK and SYGVNS. V lost 3 bases and J 5 bases, leaving 20 bases between the germline ends. The CDR3 totals 16 residues.

With respect to this clonotype: This could be a read error, since a much larger clone is one nucleotide away. This rearrangement joins TRBV11-2 to TRBJ1-6, with a weak D call TRBD1 (5 bases). V lost 0 bases and J lost 2, with 11 bases in between. The CDR3 is 17 amino acids. Germline CDR1 and CDR2: SGHAT and FQNNGV. The CDR3 sequence: CASSLDLTDPYNSPLHF. CDR3 nucleotides: TGTGCCAGCAGCTTAGACCTGACAGACCCCTATAATTCACCCCTCCACTTT.

This clonotype has more than one count but fewer than ten. Here the CDR3 DNA reads TGCGCCAGCAGCCAAGTCCCCTCCAGGAACACCGGGGAGCTGTTTTTT. Translated: CASSQVPSRNTGELFF. This sequence joins TRBV4-3 and TRBJ2-2; D not certain. Trimming removed 1 base from V and 1 base from J, with 10 bases in between. This CDR3 region has 16 residues. The germline gives CDR1 LGHNA, CDR2 YSLEER.

In its sample, this clonotype was seen a few times. The V call is TRBV12-3 or TRBV12-4, the J call TRBJ1-3; D is unclear. Trimming left V 1 base short and J 0 bases short, with 10 bases between. The CDR3 spans 16 residues. The CDR3 DNA follows: TGTGCCAGCAGTTTAGGGGCAGTCCCCTCTGGAAACACCATATATTTT. Translating gives CASSLGAVPSGNTIYF.

This clonotype was seen repeatedly, ten times or more. V is TRBV25-1 and J is TRBJ2-2; the match to TRBD1 covers 7 bases. J lost 8 bases, V lost 3 bases, and 3 bases had no gene match. The CDR3 contains 13 residues. Germline V gene sequence: CDR1 MGHDK, CDR2 SYGVNS. The CDR3 region is CASSDDRAGELFF. CDR3 DNA sequence: TGTGCCAGCAGTGATGACAGGGCTGGGGAGCTGTTTTTT.

This clonotype was seen at least ten times. The chain links TRBV12-3 or TRBV12-4 to TRBJ1-4; tentatively, D is TRBD1 (5 bases). The CDR3 is 15 residues long. The V and J ends lost 10 bases and 8 bases respectively, with 23 bases between them. The CDR3 bases are TGTGCCACTCAAACGCTGGGGGGATCGCAGGAAAAACTGTTTTTT. This encodes CATQTLGGSQEKLFF.

Ten or more counts support this clonotype. V usage is TRBV19 and J usage is TRBJ2-2; TRBD1 is a possible D gene (6 bases). The CDR3 is 14 amino acids. The germline gives CDR1 LNHDA, CDR2 SQIVND (reference sequence). V gave up 7 bases and J gave up 6 bases, with 15 bases separating them. The CDR3 sequence is CASNYRVVAGELFF. As DNA, the CDR3 is TGTGCCAGTAACTACAGGGTTGTGGCCGGGGAGCTGTTTTTT.

A remark on this clonotype: With a much larger clone just one base away, this may be a read error. This rearrangement joins TRBV9 to TRBJ1-5, with a tentative D call TRBD1 (5 bases). CDR3 length: 18 amino acids. Germline-derived CDR1 and CDR2 are SGDLS and YYNGEE. In nucleotides, the CDR3 is TGTTCCAGCAGCGGATACGCGGGGCCCTTACTGAGCAATCAGCCCCAGCATTTT. This translates into CSSSGYAGPLLSNQPQHF. Full variable domain (missing parts from reference TRBV9 and TRBJ1-5): DSGVTQTPKHLITATGQRVTLRCSPRSGDLSVYWYQQSLDQGLQFLIQYYNGEERAKGNILERFSAQQFPDLHSELNLSSLELGDSALYFCSSSGYAGPLLSNQPQHFGDGTRLSIL.